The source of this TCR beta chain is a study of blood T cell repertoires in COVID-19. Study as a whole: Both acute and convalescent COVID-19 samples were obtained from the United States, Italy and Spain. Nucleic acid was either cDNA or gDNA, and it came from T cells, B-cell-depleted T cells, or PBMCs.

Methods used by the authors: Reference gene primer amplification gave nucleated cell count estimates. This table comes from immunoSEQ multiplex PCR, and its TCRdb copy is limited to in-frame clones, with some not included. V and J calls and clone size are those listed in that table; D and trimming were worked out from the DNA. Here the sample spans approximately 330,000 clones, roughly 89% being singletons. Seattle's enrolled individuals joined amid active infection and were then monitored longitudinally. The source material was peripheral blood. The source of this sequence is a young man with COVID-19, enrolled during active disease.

CDR3 protein: CASREWGVTGNTIYF. The CDR3 nucleotides are TGTGCCAGTAGAGAATGGGGAGTCACTGGAAACACCATATATTTT. The chain recombines TRBV19 with TRBJ1-3; D not resolved. CDR1 LNHDA and CDR2 SQIVND come from the germline V gene (reference sequence). There are 15 residues in the CDR3. Deletions cut 6 bases from V and 2 bases from J, with 14 bases between.